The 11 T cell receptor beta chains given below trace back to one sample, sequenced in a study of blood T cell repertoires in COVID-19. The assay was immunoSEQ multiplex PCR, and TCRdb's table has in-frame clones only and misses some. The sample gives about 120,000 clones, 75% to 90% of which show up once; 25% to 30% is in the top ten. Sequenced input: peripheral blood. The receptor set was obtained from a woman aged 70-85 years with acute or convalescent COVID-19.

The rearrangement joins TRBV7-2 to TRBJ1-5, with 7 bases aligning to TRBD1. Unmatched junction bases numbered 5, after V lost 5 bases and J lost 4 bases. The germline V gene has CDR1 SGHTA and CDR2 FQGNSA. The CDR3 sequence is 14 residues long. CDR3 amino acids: CASSRDSGNQPQHF. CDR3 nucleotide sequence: TGTGCCAGCAGCCGGGACAGCGGTAATCAGCCCCAGCATTTT.

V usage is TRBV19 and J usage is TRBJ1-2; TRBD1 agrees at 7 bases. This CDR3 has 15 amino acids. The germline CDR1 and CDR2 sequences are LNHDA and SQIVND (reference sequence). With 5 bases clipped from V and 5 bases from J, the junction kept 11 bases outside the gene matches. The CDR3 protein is CASSQGVGGGYGYTF. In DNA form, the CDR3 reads TGTGCCAGTAGTCAGGGGGTCGGCGGAGGGTATGGCTACACCTTC.

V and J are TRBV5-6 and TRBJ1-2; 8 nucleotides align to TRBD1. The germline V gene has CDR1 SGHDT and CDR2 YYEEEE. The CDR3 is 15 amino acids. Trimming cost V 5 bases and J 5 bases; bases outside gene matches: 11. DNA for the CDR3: TGTGCCAGCAGTTACGGACAGGGCCGGCAGTATGGCTACACCTTC. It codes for CASSYGQGRQYGYTF.

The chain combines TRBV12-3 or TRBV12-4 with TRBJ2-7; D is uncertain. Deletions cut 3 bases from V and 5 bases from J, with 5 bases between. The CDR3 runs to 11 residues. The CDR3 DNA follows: TGTGCCAGCAGTTTGGCGGACGAGCAGTACTTC. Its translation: CASSLADEQYF.

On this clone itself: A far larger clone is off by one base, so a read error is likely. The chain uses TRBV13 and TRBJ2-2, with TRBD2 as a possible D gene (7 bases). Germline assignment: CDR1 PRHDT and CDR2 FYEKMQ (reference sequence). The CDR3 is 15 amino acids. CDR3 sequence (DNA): TGTGCCCGCAGCTCCTGGGGGGGGGCCTCCGGGGAGCTGTTTTTT. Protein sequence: CARSSWGGASGELFF.

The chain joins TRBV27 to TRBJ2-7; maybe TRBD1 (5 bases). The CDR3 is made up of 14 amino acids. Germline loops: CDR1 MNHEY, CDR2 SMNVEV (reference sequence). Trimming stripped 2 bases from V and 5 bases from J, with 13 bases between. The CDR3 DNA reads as TGTGCCAGCAGTTTACAGGGATGGAGAGACGAGCAGTACTTC. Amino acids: CASSLQGWRDEQYF.

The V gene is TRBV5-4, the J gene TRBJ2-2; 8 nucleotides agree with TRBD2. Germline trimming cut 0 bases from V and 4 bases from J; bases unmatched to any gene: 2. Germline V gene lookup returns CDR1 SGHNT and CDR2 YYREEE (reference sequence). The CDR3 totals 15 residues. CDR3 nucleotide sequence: TGTGCCAGCAGCTTGGTGGGACTAGGCACCGGGGAGCTGTTTTTT. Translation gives CASSLVGLGTGELFF. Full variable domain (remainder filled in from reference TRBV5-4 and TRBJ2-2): ETGVTQSPTHLIKTRGQQVTLRCSSQSGHNTVSWYQQALGQGPQFIFQYYREEENGRGNFPPRFSGLQFPNYSSELNVNALELDDSALYLCASSLVGLGTGELFFGEGSRLTVL.

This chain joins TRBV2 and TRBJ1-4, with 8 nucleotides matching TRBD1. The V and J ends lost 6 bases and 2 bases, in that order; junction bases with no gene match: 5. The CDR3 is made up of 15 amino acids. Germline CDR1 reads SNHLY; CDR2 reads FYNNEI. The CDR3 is CASSGQGSTNEKLFF. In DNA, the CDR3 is TGTGCCAGCAGCGGACAGGGAAGTACTAATGAAAAACTGTTTTTT. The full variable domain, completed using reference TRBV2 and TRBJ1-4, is EPEVTQTPSHQVTQMGQEVILRCVPISNHLYFYWYRQILGQKVEFLVSFYNNEISEKSEIFDDQFSVERPDGSNFTLKIRSTKLEDSAMYFCASSGQGSTNEKLFFGSGTQLSVL.

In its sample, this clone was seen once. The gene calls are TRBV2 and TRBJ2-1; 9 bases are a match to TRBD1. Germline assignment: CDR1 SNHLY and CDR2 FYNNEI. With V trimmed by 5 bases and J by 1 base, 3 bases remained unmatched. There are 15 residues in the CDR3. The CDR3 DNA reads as TGTGCCAGCAGTAGGGGACAGGGATCCTACAATGAGCAGTTCTTC. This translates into CASSRGQGSYNEQFF.

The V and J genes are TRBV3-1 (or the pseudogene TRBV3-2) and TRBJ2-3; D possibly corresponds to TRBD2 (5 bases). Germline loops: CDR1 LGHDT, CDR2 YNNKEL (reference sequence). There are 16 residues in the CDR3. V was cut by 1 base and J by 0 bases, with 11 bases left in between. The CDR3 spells CASSQVQRTSTDTQYF. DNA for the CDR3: TGTGCCAGCAGCCAAGTTCAGCGGACTAGCACAGATACGCAGTATTTT.

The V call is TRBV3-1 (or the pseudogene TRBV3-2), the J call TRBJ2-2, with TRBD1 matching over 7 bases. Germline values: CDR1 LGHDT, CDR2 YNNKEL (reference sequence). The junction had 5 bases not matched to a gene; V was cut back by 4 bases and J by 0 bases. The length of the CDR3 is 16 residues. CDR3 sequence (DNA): TGTGCCAGCAGCCCCTCACAGGGGTCGAACACCGGGGAGCTGTTTTTT. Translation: CASSPSQGSNTGELFF.